A single sample gave rise to the 20 T cell receptor beta chains below, sequenced in a study of blood T cell repertoires in COVID-19. TCRdb's copy holds only in-frame clones and misses some; the assay was immunoSEQ multiplex PCR. This table has some 150,000 clones, roughly nine tenths appearing once. The specimen was peripheral blood. These receptors all stem from a man between 65 and 85 years old with acute or convalescent COVID-19.

The rearrangement links TRBV6-4 to TRBJ2-6; tentatively, D is TRBD1 (5 bases). This CDR3 region has 15 residues. Deletions cut 5 bases from V and 0 bases from J, with 8 bases between. Germline CDR1 reads MRHNA; CDR2 reads SNTAGT. CDR3 sequence: CASSQTDSGANVLTF. The CDR3 DNA sequence: TGTGCCAGCAGTCAGACAGACTCTGGGGCCAACGTCCTGACTTTC.

The CDR3 here is CASSRKTTANYGYTF. CDR3 in DNA: TGTGCCAGCAGCCGAAAAACGACAGCTAACTATGGCTACACCTTC. The chain links TRBV5-6 to TRBJ1-2, with a tentative D call TRBD1 (5 bases). V lost 4 bases, J lost 0 bases, and 13 bases lay in between. The length of the CDR3 is 15 residues. The germline V gene has CDR1 SGHDT and CDR2 YYEEEE.

The J gene is TRBJ2-7, the V gene TRBV7-2, with 9 positions matching TRBD1. The V gene's germline CDR1 is SGHTA and CDR2 FQGNSA. The V gene end was trimmed by 3 bases and the J gene end by 4 bases; junction bases not matched to a gene: 4. The CDR3 spans 14 residues. As DNA, the CDR3 is TGTGCCAGCAGCTTTGACAGGGGGGAATACGAGCAGTACTTC. Protein sequence: CASSFDRGEYEQYF.

The chain combines TRBV7-2 with TRBJ2-1; 13 bases are shared with TRBD2. Trimming at V came to 0 bases and at J to 7 bases, leaving 0 bases not matched to a gene. Germline-derived CDR1 and CDR2 are SGHTA and FQGNSA. CDR3 length: 15 amino acids. The CDR3 DNA reads as TGTGCCAGCAGCTTAGCGGGACTAGCGGGGAATGAGCAGTTCTTC. The encoded protein is CASSLAGLAGNEQFF.

The V call is TRBV9, the J call TRBJ1-3; tentative D call: TRBD1 (5 bases). CDR3 size: 16 residues. Germline lookup yields CDR1 SGDLS and CDR2 YYNGEE. Between the trimmed V and J ends, which lost 4 bases and 0 bases, there was a span of 14 bases. CDR3 nucleotide sequence: TGTGCCAGCAGCTCCTCTGGGGCTTCCTCTGGAAACACCATATATTTT. It translates to CASSSSGASSGNTIYF.

This chain connects TRBV29-1 to TRBJ2-7; TRBD2 aligns across 12 bases. There are 14 residues in the CDR3. Germline values: CDR1 SQVTM, CDR2 ANQGSEA. Trimming removed 6 bases from V and 2 bases from J; junction bases left unmatched: 5. CDR3 loop: CSVETSGGPYEQYF. The CDR3 DNA sequence: TGCAGCGTGGAGACTAGCGGGGGACCCTACGAGCAGTACTTC.

This sequence joins TRBV10-3 and TRBJ2-3, with 7 bases that match TRBD2. This CDR3 region has 14 residues. CDR1 is ENHRY, CDR2 SYGVKD, per germline. Trimming at V came to 7 bases and at J to 1 base, leaving 5 bases not matched to a gene. This CDR3 is CAIMIRGGTDTQYF. CDR3 in DNA: TGTGCCATCATGATCCGGGGGGGCACAGATACGCAGTATTTT.

This rearrangement joins TRBV7-6 to TRBJ1-1, with unresolved D. The CDR3 is made up of 13 amino acids. Trimming left V 1 base short and J 3 bases short, with 6 bases between. CDR1 SGHVS and CDR2 FNYEAQ come from the germline V gene. In DNA, the CDR3 is TGTGCCAGCAGCTTAGGGCAGTACACTGAAGCTTTCTTT. It yields the protein CASSLGQYTEAFF.

The V and J genes are TRBV4-2 and TRBJ1-2; D unresolved. Germline-derived CDR1 and CDR2 are LGHNA and YNFKEQ. V gave up 1 base and J gave up 4 bases, with 10 bases separating them. The CDR3 covers 14 residues. The CDR3 DNA follows: TGTGCCAGCAGCCAAGGGAGGGATCTCTATGGCTACACCTTC. It is translated as CASSQGRDLYGYTF.

The V and J genes are TRBV7-8 and TRBJ2-2, with D unresolved. The germline gives CDR1 SGHVS, CDR2 FQNEAQ. The CDR3 spans 16 residues. The V gene lost 1 base and the J gene lost 3 bases, with 12 bases spanning the gap. The CDR3 loop reads CASSLDSYTYTGELFF. For the CDR3, the DNA is TGTGCCAGCAGCTTAGACAGCTATACTTACACCGGGGAGCTGTTTTTT.

This sequence joins TRBV25-1 and TRBJ2-7; possibly TRBD1 for D (6 bases). This CDR3 region has 16 residues. Germline V CDR1 and CDR2: MGHDK, SYGVNS. Trimming removed 4 bases at V and 7 bases at J, with 23 bases between. CDR3 sequence reads: CASSAPGQSLLREQYF. The CDR3 DNA reads as TGTGCCAGCAGTGCCCCCGGACAGAGCCTCCTACGAGAGCAGTACTTC.

This chain joins TRBV7-3 and TRBJ2-5; D possibly corresponds to TRBD2 (6 bases). Germline V lookup: CDR1 SGHTA, CDR2 FQGTGA. Trimming removed 5 bases from V and 3 bases from J, with 13 bases in between. The CDR3 loop spans 14 amino acids. CDR3 loop: CASSRGGTEETQYF. The CDR3 DNA reads TGTGCCAGCAGCCGTGGGGGGACTGAAGAGACCCAGTACTTC.

This chain links TRBV9 with TRBJ2-2; the D gene is possibly TRBD2 (5 bases). The CDR3 totals 16 residues. The germline V and J ends were trimmed by 4 bases and 0 bases, with 13 bases remaining between them. Germline lookup yields CDR1 SGDLS and CDR2 YYNGEE. In DNA form, the CDR3 reads TGTGCCAGCAGCCGGACTCATCAACCGAACACCGGGGAGCTGTTTTTT. Its translation is CASSRTHQPNTGELFF.

The V gene is TRBV27, the J gene TRBJ2-1, with 10 bases matching TRBD2. V dropped 10 bases and J dropped 6; count of bases not matched to a gene: 6. The V gene's germline CDR1 is MNHEY and CDR2 SMNVEV (reference sequence). The CDR3 length is 13 residues. In DNA, the CDR3 is TGTGCCACCATCTCTAGCGGGAGCAATGAGCAGTTCTTC. It translates to CATISSGSNEQFF.

This chain uses TRBV30 with TRBJ1-5, with D unresolved. CDR3 length: 13 residues. Germline V gene lookup returns CDR1 GTSNPN and CDR2 SVGIG (reference sequence). V lost 2 bases to trimming and J lost 5 bases, with 10 bases between them. The chain's CDR3 is CAWSIGLDQPQHF. CDR3 sequence (DNA): TGTGCCTGGAGTATAGGACTCGATCAGCCCCAGCATTTT.

The chain couples TRBV6-5 to TRBJ2-1, with TRBD2 as a possible D gene (5 bases). The V and J ends lost 10 bases and 15 bases respectively, with 22 bases between them. The CDR3 loop spans 12 amino acids. CDR1 is MNHEY, CDR2 SVGAGI, per germline. The CDR3 reads CATYEASGGAFF. The CDR3 coding sequence is TGTGCCACCTACGAGGCTAGTGGAGGTGCGTTCTTC.

This chain connects TRBV5-4 to TRBJ2-7; tentative D call: TRBD1 (5 bases). The germline V gene has CDR1 SGHNT and CDR2 YYREEE (reference sequence). Trimming pared 0 bases from V and 2 bases from J, leaving 12 bases between. The length of the CDR3 is 15 residues. CDR3 loop: CASSLGSGPTYEQYF. The CDR3 DNA follows: TGTGCCAGCAGCTTGGGTTCAGGGCCCACCTACGAGCAGTACTTC.

The chain is built from TRBV2 and TRBJ2-2; 12 bases agree with TRBD2. J was trimmed by 4 bases and V by 6 bases; bases with no gene match: 3. The length of the CDR3 is 15 residues. Germline CDR1 SNHLY, CDR2 FYNNEI. This chain's CDR3 is CASRQTSGGTGELFF. CDR3 in DNA: TGTGCCAGCAGGCAGACTAGCGGGGGCACCGGGGAGCTGTTTTTT.

The rearrangement uses TRBV5-1 and TRBJ1-2; D is ambiguous. The CDR3 runs to 13 residues. V lost 0 bases and J 7 bases, leaving 10 bases between the germline ends. Germline V gene data show CDR1 as SGHRS and CDR2 as YFSETQ. CDR3 in amino acids: CASSLDWASGYTF. In nucleotides, the CDR3 is TGCGCCAGCAGCTTGGATTGGGCCAGTGGCTACACCTTC.

This clone came up a few times. The chain carries TRBV5-1 and TRBJ2-2; perhaps TRBD2 as D (6 bases). The CDR3 has 14 amino acids. V lost 2 bases, J lost 4 bases, and 9 bases lay in between. CDR1 SGHRS and CDR2 YFSETQ come from the germline V gene. The CDR3 region is CASSFGGSTGELFF. The CDR3 coding sequence is TGCGCCAGCAGCTTCGGGGGTTCCACCGGGGAGCTGTTTTTT.